The source of this T cell receptor (beta chain) is a study of identical twins. Worth noting for this clonotype: As yet, its antigen is unknown.

CDR1 and CDR2 (germline): MNHNY, SVGAGI (reference sequence). V was cut by 2 bases and J by 3 bases, with 5 bases left in between. The CDR3 length is 12 residues. General study findings and limits: Without tracking the same donors, conclusions rested on cross-sectional statistical analysis.

Template switching supplied a universal primer site; unique molecular identifiers were carried on the cDNA. Using its own MiXCR run on the 5' RACE reads, TCRdb lists one record per CDR3 protein. The sample consists of 450,000 or so distinct CDR3 sequences, 20% to 25% of them appearing once. The same data also went into a second study, on T cells expressing NK-cell markers.

The rearrangement links TRBV6-6 to TRBJ2-7; no definite D call. The sequence was obtained from a woman younger than 35 in good health. Input material: CD4+ T cells sorted from blood. The CDR3 region is CASSYVSYEQYF. CDR3 sequence (DNA): TGTGCCAGCAGTTACGTTAGCTACGAGCAGTACTTC.